Listed below are T cell receptor beta chains from one sample, sequenced in a study of PD-L1 blockade in urothelial cancer. TCRdb's copy holds only in-frame clones and misses some; the assay was immunoSEQ multiplex PCR. The data contain 55,000 to 85,000 clones, about 89% of them seen just once; the ten biggest clones take up approximately 3.2%. The sample was PBMCs, taken around atezolizumab (anti-PD-L1) treatment. These receptors were obtained from a man in his 60s with urothelial cancer. Both conserved end residues are part of each CDR3. The order of the fields is CDR3 length, V gene, CDR3 protein.

>14|TRBV28
CASSSLRGLDGYTF
>15|TRBV5-1
CASSLEGTGYSPLHF
>15|TRBV2
CASYRAMTGDYGYTF
>14|TRBV5-6
CASSGPRTANVLTF
>14|TRBV10-1
CASSDGGSSYEQYF
>12|TRBV29-1
CSVRTGGSEAFF
>14|TRBV6-1
CASSPATGRETQYF
>16|TRBV5-1
CASSPAGAGVGYEQYF
>15|TRBV7-9
CASSLKVVTLGGYTF
>15|TRBV7-2
CASSLGPNPTYEQYF
>18|TRBV6-1
CASSEARTGTANNYGYTF
>15|TRBV6-6
CASSYWGQGAGEQYF
>17|TRBV10-3
CAISLGWRGRDKETQYF
>18|TRBV18
CASSPPSFYQITYNEQFF
>16|TRBV7-9
CASSFPGLAQNNEQFF
>13|TRBV11-2
CASRGVSLYGYTF
>20|TRBV6-4
CASSDSNPPAFTTGGEKLFF
>14|TRBV9
CASSIRRVPYEQYF
>11|TRBV28
CASRRQAEQFF
>15|TRBV23-1
CASTQSAGGIYEQYF
>14|TRBV2
CASSPGNKGSPLHF
>15|TRBV6-5
CASSYTDRGTYGYTF
>14|TRBV7-3
CASSTGTSPETQYF
>15|TRBV29-1
CSVAGHRGNTGELFF
>16|TRBV2
CASSVQGALSYNEQFF
>16|TRBV7-2
CASRPRPTSGANVLTF
>16|TRBV21-1
CASSPSAGQRDTEAFF
>15|TRBV7-6
CASSSLQATNEKLFF
>13|TRBV2
CASSERTRETQYF
>15|TRBV4-3
CASSQPGQTSYGYTF
>14|TRBV7-9
CASSLTGPNSPLHF
>14|TRBV5-1
CASSLEGGTGELFF
>14|TRBV6-1
CASRAAQRGYGYTF
>20|TRBV9
CASSVALGLAGVISTDTQYF
>16|TRBV10-3
CATSPGTGSGANVLTF
>16|TRBV18
CASSPTGQPVNEKLFF
>18|TRBV27
CASSLQGWSGGRLDTQYF
>13|TRBV11-2
CASSRDREDYYTF
>13|TRBV6-1
CASTWGGDTEAFF
>13|TRBV14
CASSQDGGRPQHF
>17|TRBV4-1
CASSQTEDRGTNEKLFF
>14|TRBV19
CASSIGTGGYEQYF
>13|TRBV7-9
CASSLDSGGRLFF
>11|TRBV20-1
CSARDRGGYTF
>14|TRBV30
CAWIEGTGVSPLHF
>16|TRBV13
CASSQFAGGGQNIQYF
>16|TRBV5-1
CASSARIKRGSYEQYF
>16|TRBV9
CASSVAWAPGANVLTF
>15|TRBV4-1
CASSPDRYRGTEAFF
>15|TRBV19
CASRRETIYQETQYF
>16|TRBV10-1
CASSGDRVPPTDTQYF
>11|TRBV6-6
CASSSYYEQYF
>15|TRBV10-3
CAIRDRRRSGNTIYF